This T cell receptor (beta chain) was retrieved from a study of OX40 agonist ivuxolimab in advanced cancers. General observations from the study: Near-lowest levels of clonal expansion characterized partial responders at 0.1-3.0 mg/kg. Mean expanded clone counts were higher in CD8+ than CD4+ T cells. No determination was made of the antigen specificity of the expanded peripheral T cells.

The table came from immunoSEQ multiplex PCR; TCRdb's copy has only in-frame clones and leaves some out. The sample yields fewer than 80,000 clones, 80% to 90% seen once. This CDR3 region has 15 residues. The germline CDR1 and CDR2 sequences are SGHTA and FQGNSA. Trimming at V came to 6 bases and at J to 3 bases, leaving 4 bases not matched to a gene. With regard to this clone: Its specificity is not known.

The rearrangement joins TRBV7-2 to TRBJ2-2; 10 positions match TRBD1. The sequencing used CD4+ or CD8+ T cells sorted from blood, collected in a trial of the OX40 agonist ivuxolimab. The origin of this receptor is an adult with an advanced solid tumor such as melanoma, head and neck, liver or kidney cancer. In DNA, the CDR3 is TGTGCCAGCAGAAGACAGGGGGCATACACCGGGGAGCTGTTTTTT. This translates into CASRRQGAYTGELFF. The whole variable domain, filled in from reference TRBV7-2 and TRBJ2-2, reads GAGVSQSPSNKVTEKGKDVELRCDPISGHTALYWYRQSLGQGLEFLIYFQGNSAPDKSGLPSDRFSAERTGGSVSTLTIQRTQQEDSAVYLCASRRQGAYTGELFFGEGSRLTVL.